This T cell receptor beta chain was sequenced in a study of blood T cell repertoires in COVID-19. About the study: PBMCs, B-cell-depleted T cells, or T cells were the source of the cDNA or gDNA that made up the material.

In the original workflow: Reference gene primer amplification gave estimated nucleated cell counts. TCRdb keeps only in-frame clones here, not all; method: immunoSEQ multiplex PCR. The V and J calls and clone size come from that table; D and trimming were worked out from the DNA. This table holds 55,000 to 70,000 clones, approximately 80% found once. CDR1 is LNHDA, CDR2 SQIVND, per germline (reference sequence). Unmatched junction bases numbered 9, after V lost 5 bases and J lost 5 bases. The CDR3 has 16 residues. The material sequenced was peripheral blood. The sequence derives from a woman aged 80 or over with acute or convalescent COVID-19. The genes are TRBV19 and TRBJ1-6, with 7 bases aligning to TRBD1. CDR3 in amino acids: CASSALPGQNNSPLHF. DNA for the CDR3: TGTGCCAGTAGTGCGCTACCGGGACAGAATAATTCACCCCTCCACTTT.